This T cell receptor (beta chain) was captured in a study of shared clonotypes between healthy human individuals. At the level of the study: Each donor's CD8 memory used one plate, CD8 naive two, each CD4 subset three.

Overall study findings and caveats: Several donors shared 5% to 5.5% of their naive CD4 clonotypes.

A word on this clone: The antigen is not known.

Positive CCR7 selection of CD45RO-negative cells yielded the naive CD8 cells, and terminally differentiated effector memory CD45RA+ cells were excluded. Germline loops: CDR1 GTSNPN, CDR2 SVGIG (reference sequence). CDR3 size: 17 residues. Authors' analysis steps: Filtering differed, since immunoSEQ gave only junction sequences and no quality scores. Clones were sequenced by immunoSEQ multiplex PCR, and TCRdb holds only the in-frame ones, with some missing. For V, J and clone size, that table is used; D and trimming come from the DNA. The table has around 580,000 clones, about 98% seen once; the top ten hold 0.3%.

Sequenced: naive CD8+ T cells sorted from blood. The receptor was isolated from a man aged 30-40 years in good health. This chain joins TRBV30 and TRBJ1-2; the match to TRBD1 covers 9 bases. The CDR3 DNA reads TGTGTCTCTAATCCGGGGACAGGGACCCCCAATGGGGGTGGCTACACCTTC. Translation: CVSNPGTGTPNGGGYTF.